This T cell receptor (beta chain) was profiled in a study of cytomegalovirus exposure and HLA in healthy donors. Notes on the study in general: Upon later analysis, TCR association rates were observed to vary by HLA locus, being highest for DRB1 and lowest for HLA-C.

PCR was performed using 60 Vbeta and 13 Jbeta primers. Assay: immunoSEQ multiplex PCR; the TCRdb copy retains only in-frame clones and omits some. Of around 100,000 clones listed, over 60% are singletons. A note on this clone: Antigen specificity is unknown.

The CDR3 extends over 15 amino acids. J was trimmed by 0 bases and V by 0 bases; bases with no gene match: 1. Germline CDR1 reads SGHDN; CDR2 reads FVKESK. The receptor comes from a male donor in good health and CMV-seropositive. The sequencing input was PBMCs. The rearrangement uses TRBV14 and TRBJ2-7, with 8 nucleotides matching TRBD1. The CDR3 loop is CASSQDRGPSYEQYF. The CDR3 DNA sequence: TGTGCCAGCAGCCAAGACAGGGGGCCCTCCTACGAGCAGTACTTC.